This T cell receptor beta chain was documented in a study of technical replicates of blood from several donors. Libraries were prepared by immunoSEQ multiplex PCR; TCRdb keeps only in-frame clonotypes and omits some of them. The repertoire holds tens of thousands of clones, 95% to 97% seen once, with around 0.3% in the top ten. This clone has only one observation. The germline V gene has CDR1 SQVTM and CDR2 ANQGSEA. Deletions cut 4 bases from V and 4 bases from J, with 7 bases between. The CDR3 has 11 residues. V usage is TRBV29-1 and J usage is TRBJ1-2; D call uncertain. Sequencing input: T cells isolated from PBMCs. The receptor was isolated from a human donor in good health. CDR3 loop: CSVGSSYGYTF. The DNA for the CDR3 is TGCAGCGTTGGGTCCAGCTATGGCTACACCTTC. Using reference TRBV29-1 and TRBJ1-2 for the parts outside the CDR3, the full variable domain is SAVISQKPSRDICQRGTSLTIQCQVDSQVTMMFWYRQQPGQSLTLIATANQGSEATYESGFVIDKFPISRPNLTFSTLTVSNMSPEDSSIYLCSVGSSYGYTFGSGTRLTVV.